This is a list of T cell receptor beta chains from one sample in a study of shared clonotypes between healthy human individuals. Repertoires were generated with immunoSEQ multiplex PCR, while TCRdb's copy carries only in-frame clones and drops some. Among roughly 770,000 clones listed, about 96% were seen once. The specimen sequenced was naive CD8+ T cells sorted from blood. The receptors were sampled from a man younger than 45 in good health. Each CDR3 is given with its conserved first and last residue. D genes are given only for firm matches. The listing skips clone size in some rows; elsewhere it reads once, few, many or a size class.

j_gene,d_gene,v_gene,abundance,CDR3aa,CDR3nt
TRBJ2-1,-,TRBV27,-,CASSMGWGGWDNEQFF,TGTGCCAGCAGTATGGGGTGGGGAGGATGGGACAATGAGCAGTTCTTC
TRBJ2-1,TRBD2,TRBV9,-,CASSRLAGVYNEQFF,TGTGCCAGCAGCAGACTAGCGGGGGTCTACAATGAGCAGTTCTTC
TRBJ2-7,TRBD1,TRBV18,-,CASSPGQGISYEQYF,TGTGCCAGCTCACCCGGACAGGGTATTTCCTACGAGCAGTACTTC
TRBJ2-7,-,TRBV21-1,-,CASSTGTGKGEQYF,TGTGCCAGCAGCACCGGGACAGGGAAAGGCGAGCAGTACTTC
TRBJ2-7,-,TRBV18,once,CASSLPRGLSSYEQYF,TGTGCCAGCTCGCTCCCGCGGGGGCTAAGCTCCTACGAGCAGTACTTC
TRBJ2-3,TRBD2,TRBV4-3,-,CASSQGLATTDTQYF,TGCGCCAGCAGCCAAGGACTAGCGACCACAGATACGCAGTATTTT
TRBJ2-2,TRBD2,TRBV5-1,-,CASSLTSGYNTGELFF,TGCGCCAGCAGCTTGACTAGCGGGTACAACACCGGGGAGCTGTTTTTT
TRBJ2-2,-,TRBV7-9,-,CASSLKQQNTGELFF,TGTGCCAGCAGCTTAAAACAGCAGAACACCGGGGAGCTGTTTTTT
TRBJ2-7,-,TRBV7-9,-,CASSSTPGTAVTYEQYF,TGTGCCAGCAGCTCAACCCCCGGGACCGCCGTCACCTACGAGCAGTACTTC
TRBJ2-7,TRBD1,TRBV28,-,CASSWGQYEQYF,TGTGCCAGCAGTTGGGGACAGTACGAGCAGTACTTC
TRBJ2-7,TRBD2,TRBV7-9,-,CASSSTSASSYEQYF,TGTGCCAGCAGCTCAACTAGCGCGAGCTCCTACGAGCAGTACTTC
TRBJ2-7,-,TRBV6-5,-,CASSPGAYEQYF,TGTGCCAGCAGTCCAGGGGCATACGAGCAGTACTTC
TRBJ2-4,-,TRBV12-2,few,CASRLGLAKNIQYF,TGTGCAAGTCGCTTAGGTCTAGCCAAAAACATTCAGTACTTC
TRBJ2-4,-,TRBV5-5,-,CASSFGQQIRNIQYF,TGTGCCAGCAGCTTTGGCCAACAGATAAGAAACATTCAGTACTTC
TRBJ2-1,TRBD1,TRBV27,-,CASSYGQGAYNEQFF,TGTGCCAGCAGTTACGGACAGGGAGCCTACAATGAGCAGTTCTTC
TRBJ2-3,-,TRBV7-9,-,CASKDVGSTDTQYF,TGTGCCAGCAAAGATGTGGGGAGCACAGATACGCAGTATTTT
TRBJ1-2,-,TRBV7-9,-,CASSLGKGGSPNYGYTF,TGTGCCAGCAGCTTAGGAAAAGGGGGGAGCCCGAACTATGGCTACACCTTC
TRBJ2-7,-,TRBV28,-,CASSAPPGRYWEQYF,TGTGCCAGCAGTGCCCCTCCGGGACGGTACTGGGAGCAGTACTTC
TRBJ2-7,-,TRBV5-5,-,CAGQQVPGSYEQYF,TGTGCCGGCCAACAGGTGCCGGGGAGCTACGAGCAGTACTTC
TRBJ2-5,-,TRBV10-1,-,CASSGLGEETQYF,TGCGCCAGCAGTGGCCTAGGGGAAGAGACCCAGTACTTC
TRBJ1-1,TRBD1,TRBV11-2,-,CASSLSRGYEDTEAFF,TGTGCCAGCAGCTTAAGCAGGGGGTATGAGGACACTGAAGCTTTCTTT
TRBJ2-7,-,TRBV6-5,-,CASSYSTGIEQYF,TGTGCCAGCAGTTACTCCACAGGTATCGAGCAGTACTTC
TRBJ1-2,TRBD1,TRBV7-2,-,CASSLLGGADGYTF,TGTGCCAGCAGCTTGCTAGGGGGCGCTGACGGCTACACCTTC
TRBJ1-4,-,TRBV4-1,-,CASSQGGLGKLFF,TGCGCCAGCAGCCAAGGCGGGTTGGGAAAACTGTTTTTT
TRBJ2-1,-,TRBV4-3,-,CASSQDGLTDNEQFF,TGCGCCAGCAGCCAAGACGGGCTAACCGACAATGAGCAGTTCTTC
TRBJ2-1,-,TRBV28,-,CASSDRPLGHEQFF,TGTGCCAGCAGCGACAGGCCCCTGGGGCATGAGCAGTTCTTC
TRBJ1-2,-,TRBV27,-,CASSFGSGDGYTF,TGTGCCAGCAGTTTTGGCTCGGGGGATGGCTACACCTTC
TRBJ2-2,-,TRBV2,-,CASYEGPGTNTGELFF,TGTGCCAGCTACGAGGGTCCGGGAACGAACACCGGGGAGCTGTTTTTT
TRBJ2-6,-,TRBV5-3,-,CARSLGAGAGANVLTF,TGTGCCAGAAGCTTGGGTGCGGGTGCTGGGGCCAACGTCCTGACTTTC
TRBJ2-1,TRBD1,TRBV30,-,CAFTGTGGTYEQFF,TGTGCCTTCACCGGGACAGGGGGAACTTATGAGCAGTTCTTC
TRBJ1-5,-,TRBV7-9,once,CASTLDSNQPQHF,TGTGCCAGCACCTTAGACAGCAATCAGCCCCAGCATTTT
TRBJ2-2,-,TRBV11-3,-,CASSPYVLPDTGELFF,TGTGCCAGCAGCCCCTACGTTCTGCCGGACACCGGGGAGCTGTTTTTT
TRBJ2-7,-,TRBV11-3,-,CASSLRSSYEQYF,TGTGCCAGCAGCTTACGGAGCTCCTACGAGCAGTACTTC
TRBJ2-7,TRBD2,TRBV14,once,CASSQVTSGRYEQYF,TGTGCCAGCAGCCAAGTAACTAGCGGGAGATACGAGCAGTACTTC
TRBJ1-1,-,TRBV29-1,-,CSVRNTEAFF,TGCAGCGTTCGGAACACTGAAGCTTTCTTT
TRBJ2-1,TRBD2,TRBV2,-,CASIALLAGVSYNEQFF,TGTGCCAGCATAGCTCTTTTAGCGGGAGTGTCCTACAATGAGCAGTTCTTC
TRBJ2-3,-,TRBV7-9,-,CASSQPWEGSTDTQYF,TGTGCCAGCAGCCAACCTTGGGAAGGTAGCACAGATACGCAGTATTTT
TRBJ1-5,TRBD1,TRBV28,-,CASSITQGASEPQHF,TGTGCCAGCAGTATAACTCAGGGGGCAAGTGAGCCCCAGCATTTT
TRBJ2-4,-,TRBV7-2,-,CASSLVLAGLAKNIQYF,TGTGCCAGCAGCTTAGTTTTAGCAGGGCTAGCCAAAAACATTCAGTACTTC
TRBJ1-2,TRBD1,TRBV7-9,-,CASSLGRGEYGYTF,TGTGCCAGCAGCTTAGGCAGGGGGGAGTATGGCTACACCTTC
TRBJ2-5,-,TRBV21-1,-,CASSRGRQGRETQYF,TGTGCCAGCAGCAGGGGTAGGCAGGGTAGGGAGACCCAGTACTTC
TRBJ1-5,TRBD1,TRBV29-1,-,CSVEDGTGLNQPQHF,TGCAGCGTTGAAGATGGGACAGGGCTAAATCAGCCCCAGCATTTT
TRBJ2-7,-,TRBV6-1,-,CASSGQSRRGEQYF,TGTGCCAGCAGTGGACAGTCGAGAAGGGGCGAGCAGTACTTC
TRBJ2-2,TRBD2,TRBV18,-,CASSPPGLAVNTGELFF,TGTGCCAGCTCACCCCCCGGACTAGCGGTTAACACCGGGGAGCTGTTTTTT
TRBJ1-1,-,TRBV30,-,CAWDGGVGTEAFF,TGTGCCTGGGATGGGGGGGTCGGCACTGAAGCTTTCTTT
TRBJ2-3,TRBD2,TRBV7-2,-,CASSSTGASGRRSTDTQYF,TGTGCCAGCAGCTCTACTGGGGCTAGCGGGAGACGTAGCACAGATACGCAGTATTTT
TRBJ1-1,TRBD1,TRBV2,once,CVQGGNTEAFF,TGTGTACAGGGGGGAAACACTGAAGCTTTCTTT
TRBJ1-1,-,TRBV11-2,-,CASSLGAEAFF,TGTGCCAGCAGCTTAGGGGCAGAAGCTTTCTTT
TRBJ2-7,-,TRBV7-2,-,CASSSGDYLREQYF,TGTGCCAGCAGCTCAGGGGACTATCTTCGCGAGCAGTACTTC
TRBJ2-3,-,TRBV15,-,CATSSPTLASDTQYF,TGTGCCACCAGCAGCCCTACGCTAGCGTCAGATACGCAGTATTTT
TRBJ2-7,-,TRBV29-1,-,CSAVTPMGFGEQYF,TGCAGCGCTGTGACTCCCATGGGCTTCGGGGAGCAGTACTTC
TRBJ2-1,-,TRBV11-1,-,CASSLDQISSYNEQFF,TGTGCCAGCAGCTTAGATCAGATCAGCTCCTACAATGAGCAGTTCTTC
TRBJ2-7,TRBD2,TRBV5-6,-,CASSTPSGFSYEQYF,TGTGCCAGCAGCACCCCTAGCGGCTTCTCCTACGAGCAGTACTTC
TRBJ1-2,-,TRBV30,-,CAWSVQNSNYGYTF,TGTGCCTGGAGTGTACAGAATTCAAACTATGGCTACACCTTC
TRBJ2-1,-,TRBV2,once,CASTPPGPSYNEQFF,TGTGCCAGCACTCCCCCTGGACCCTCCTACAATGAGCAGTTCTTC
TRBJ1-5,TRBD1,TRBV27,-,CASSSSRTGGQPQHF,TGTGCCAGCAGCAGTAGCCGGACAGGGGGGCAGCCCCAGCATTTT
TRBJ2-1,-,TRBV6-6,-,CASSYTVDEQFF,TGTGCCAGCAGTTACACGGTCGATGAGCAGTTCTTC